What follows are 5 T cell receptor beta chains derived from one specimen sequenced in a study of blood T cell repertoires in COVID-19. TCRdb keeps only in-frame clones here, not all; method: immunoSEQ multiplex PCR. The repertoire holds roughly 150,000 clones, with roughly 80% as singletons. The material sequenced was peripheral blood. The receptors derive from a man between 60 and 75 years old with acute or convalescent COVID-19.

This clone was recorded a few times. The chain uses TRBV7-2 and TRBJ2-5; the match to TRBD2 covers 12 bases. The ends lost 2 bases at V and 5 bases at J; junction bases unmatched: 9. The length of the CDR3 is 17 residues. CDR1 is SGHTA, CDR2 FQGNSA, per germline. The CDR3 coding sequence is TGTGCCAGCAGCTTAACCTCTAGCGGGGGGGCCCGGGAGACCCAGTACTTC. Translating gives CASSLTSSGGARETQYF.

The J gene is TRBJ1-1, the V gene TRBV2; unclear D gene. Trimming removed 1 base at V and 4 bases at J, with 10 bases between. This CDR3 comprises 14 residues. From germline, CDR1 is SNHLY and CDR2 FYNNEI. CDR3 amino acids: CASSEGRARTEAFF. CDR3 coding DNA: TGTGCCAGCAGTGAAGGGAGGGCCCGCACTGAAGCTTTCTTT.

The V call is TRBV10-3, the J call TRBJ1-2, with unresolved D. V was clipped by 2 bases and J by 7 bases, with 11 bases between them. Looked up from germline, CDR1 is ENHRY and CDR2 is SYGVKD. This CDR3 region has 13 residues. In DNA, the CDR3 is TGTGCCATCAGTGAGACAGAGCTGGCTGGCTACACCTTC. It is translated as CAISETELAGYTF.

This chain links TRBV5-1 with TRBJ2-2; 9 bases align to TRBD1. The CDR3 sequence is 16 residues long. Germline lookup yields CDR1 SGHRS and CDR2 YFSETQ. With 2 bases clipped from V and 4 bases from J, the junction kept 6 bases outside the gene matches. CDR3 loop: CASSFFRDRVTGELFF. CDR3 DNA: TGCGCCAGCAGCTTTTTCCGGGACAGGGTCACCGGGGAGCTGTTTTTT.

The genes are TRBV24-1 and TRBJ2-3; 9 positions match TRBD1. CDR1 is KGHDR and CDR2 is SFDVKD in the germline V gene. V shed 7 bases and J 4 bases; nucleotides not matched to a gene: 8. The CDR3 length is 15 residues. CDR3 nucleotides: TGTGCCACCAGCGAACGGGACAGGGTCCCAGATACGCAGTATTTT. This encodes CATSERDRVPDTQYF.